This TCR beta chain was observed in a study of blood T cells in healthy people across ages. Combining a sample-barcoded 5' primer with a J-beta primer mix, a second PCR ran for 7 to 11 cycles. Using its own MiXCR run on the 5' RACE reads, TCRdb lists one record per CDR3 protein. The sample includes 630,000 or so distinct CDR3 sequences, about a third seen only once; the top ten take 15%. The clonotype originates from an elderly woman in good health. The specimen sequenced was blood.

In DNA form, the CDR3 reads TGTGCCAGCAGCCCGATGTGGACGGCTAACTATGGCTACACCTTC. Amino acid sequence: CASSPMWTANYGYTF. This chain links TRBV4-2 with TRBJ1-2; D is undetermined. Looked up from germline, CDR1 is LGHNA and CDR2 is YNFKEQ. V was cut by 4 bases and J by 0 bases, with 12 bases left in between. CDR3 length: 15 amino acids.